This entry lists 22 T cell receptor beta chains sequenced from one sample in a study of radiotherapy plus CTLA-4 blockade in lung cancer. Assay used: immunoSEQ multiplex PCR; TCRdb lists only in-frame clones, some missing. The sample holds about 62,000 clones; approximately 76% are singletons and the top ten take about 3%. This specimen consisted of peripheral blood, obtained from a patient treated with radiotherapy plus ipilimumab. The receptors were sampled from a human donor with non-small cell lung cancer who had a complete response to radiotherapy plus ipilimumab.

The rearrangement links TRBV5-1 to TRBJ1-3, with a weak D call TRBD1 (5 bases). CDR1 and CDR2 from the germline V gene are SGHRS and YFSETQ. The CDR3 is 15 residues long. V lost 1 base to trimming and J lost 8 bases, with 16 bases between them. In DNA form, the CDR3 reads TGCGCCAGCAGCTTGTTTGGAATCGGGGGGGACACCATATATTTT. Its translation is CASSLFGIGGDTIYF.

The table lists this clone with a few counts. CDR3 region: CASGLVRGGVQYF. The CDR3, as DNA: TGTGCTAGTGGTTTGGTACGTGGGGGGGTGCAGTACTTC. The rearrangement joins TRBV12-5 to TRBJ2-4, with 7 bases matching TRBD2. Germline CDR1 reads LGHNT; CDR2 reads FRNRAP. The V and J ends lost 0 bases and 13 bases, in that order; junction bases with no gene match: 6. The CDR3 runs 13 residues.

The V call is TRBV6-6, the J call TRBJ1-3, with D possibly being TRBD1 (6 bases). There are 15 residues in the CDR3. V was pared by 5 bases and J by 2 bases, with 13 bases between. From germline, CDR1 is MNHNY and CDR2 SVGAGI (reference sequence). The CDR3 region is CASSRGAVTGNTIYF. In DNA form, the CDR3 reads TGTGCCAGCAGTCGGGGGGCCGTCACTGGAAACACCATATATTTT.

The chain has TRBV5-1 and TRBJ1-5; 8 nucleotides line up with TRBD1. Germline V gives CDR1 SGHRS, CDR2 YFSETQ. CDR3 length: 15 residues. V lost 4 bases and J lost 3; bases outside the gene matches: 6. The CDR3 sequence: CASSPWTGINQPQHF. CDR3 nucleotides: TGCGCCAGCAGCCCCTGGACAGGGATCAATCAGCCCCAGCATTTT.

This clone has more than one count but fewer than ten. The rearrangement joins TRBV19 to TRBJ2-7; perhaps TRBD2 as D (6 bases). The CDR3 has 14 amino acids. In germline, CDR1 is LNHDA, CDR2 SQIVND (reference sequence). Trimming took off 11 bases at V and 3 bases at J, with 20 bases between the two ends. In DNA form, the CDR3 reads TGTGCCGCCTCGAGGGTGGGAGGCTTCTACGAGCAGTACTTC. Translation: CAASRVGGFYEQYF.

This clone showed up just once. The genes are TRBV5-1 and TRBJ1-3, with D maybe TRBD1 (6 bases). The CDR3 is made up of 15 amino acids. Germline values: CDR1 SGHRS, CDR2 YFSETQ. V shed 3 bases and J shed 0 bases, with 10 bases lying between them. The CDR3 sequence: CASSSSGVSGNTIYF. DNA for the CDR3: TGCGCCAGCAGCTCCTCAGGGGTCTCTGGAAACACCATATATTTT.

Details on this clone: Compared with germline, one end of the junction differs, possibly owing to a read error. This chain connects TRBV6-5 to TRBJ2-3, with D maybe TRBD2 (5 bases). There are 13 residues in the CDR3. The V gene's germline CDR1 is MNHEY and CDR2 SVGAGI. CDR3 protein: CASSGASTDAQYF. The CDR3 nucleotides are TGTGCCAGCTCTGGCGCTAGCACAGATGCGCAGTATTTT.

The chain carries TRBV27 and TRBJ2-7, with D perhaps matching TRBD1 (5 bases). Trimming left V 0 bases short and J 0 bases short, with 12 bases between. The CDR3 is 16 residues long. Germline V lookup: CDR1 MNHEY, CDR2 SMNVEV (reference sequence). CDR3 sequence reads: CASSLSSPGYSYEQYF. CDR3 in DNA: TGTGCCAGCAGTTTATCGAGTCCAGGGTACTCCTACGAGCAGTACTTC.

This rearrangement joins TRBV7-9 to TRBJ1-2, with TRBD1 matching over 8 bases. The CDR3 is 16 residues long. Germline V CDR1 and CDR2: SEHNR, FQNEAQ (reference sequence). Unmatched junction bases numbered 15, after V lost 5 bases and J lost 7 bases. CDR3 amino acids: CASSPDTARGRVGYTF. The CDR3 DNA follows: TGTGCCAGCAGCCCAGACACGGCCAGGGGGCGCGTTGGCTACACCTTC.

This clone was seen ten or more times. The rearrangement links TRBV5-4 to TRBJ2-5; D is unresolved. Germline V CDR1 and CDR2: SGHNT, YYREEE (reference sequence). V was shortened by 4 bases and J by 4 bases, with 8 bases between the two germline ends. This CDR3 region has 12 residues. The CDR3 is CASSGPRETQYF. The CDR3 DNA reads TGTGCCAGCAGCGGCCCCCGAGAGACCCAGTACTTC.

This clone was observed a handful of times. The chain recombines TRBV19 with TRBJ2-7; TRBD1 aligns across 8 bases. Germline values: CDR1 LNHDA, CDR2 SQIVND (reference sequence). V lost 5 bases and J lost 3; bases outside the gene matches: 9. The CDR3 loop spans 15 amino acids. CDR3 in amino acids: CASSQRTGLSYEQYF. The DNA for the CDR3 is TGTGCCAGTAGTCAAAGGACAGGGTTAAGCTACGAGCAGTACTTC.

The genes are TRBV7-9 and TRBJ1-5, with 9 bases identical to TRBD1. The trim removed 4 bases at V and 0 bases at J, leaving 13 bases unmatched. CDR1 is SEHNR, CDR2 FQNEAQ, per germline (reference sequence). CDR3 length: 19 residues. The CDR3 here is CASSSGTGRGVNSNQPQHF. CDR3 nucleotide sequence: TGTGCCAGCAGCTCCGGGACAGGGCGGGGGGTAAATAGCAATCAGCCCCAGCATTTT.

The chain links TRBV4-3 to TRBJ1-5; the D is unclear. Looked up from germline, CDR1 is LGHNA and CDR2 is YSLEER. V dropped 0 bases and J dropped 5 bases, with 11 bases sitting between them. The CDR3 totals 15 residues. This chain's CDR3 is CASSQDGSPDQPQHF. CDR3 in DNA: TGCGCCAGCAGCCAAGATGGGAGTCCAGATCAGCCCCAGCATTTT.

The CDR3 region has the DNA TGCGCAACCAGTAGCAGTCGGGGAGAGTTCTTC. It is translated as CATSSSRGEFF. This sequence joins TRBV23-1 and TRBJ2-1; possibly TRBD2 for D (5 bases). TRBV23-1 is sorted into the ORF group, with uncertain function. This CDR3 is 11 amino acids long.

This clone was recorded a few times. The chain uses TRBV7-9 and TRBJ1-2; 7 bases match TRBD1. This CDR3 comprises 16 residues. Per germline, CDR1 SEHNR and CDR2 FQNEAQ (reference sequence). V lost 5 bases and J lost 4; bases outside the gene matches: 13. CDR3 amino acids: CASSSLRQGNLYGYTF. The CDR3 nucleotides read TGTGCCAGCAGCAGTTTAAGACAGGGTAATCTCTATGGCTACACCTTC.

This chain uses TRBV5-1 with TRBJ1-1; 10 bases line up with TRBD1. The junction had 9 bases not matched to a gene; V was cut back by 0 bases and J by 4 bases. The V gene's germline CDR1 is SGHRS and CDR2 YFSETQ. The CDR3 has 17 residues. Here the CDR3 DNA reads TGCGCCAGCAGCTTGGTGGGACAGGGGACTCGAGGCACTGAAGCTTTCTTT. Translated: CASSLVGQGTRGTEAFF. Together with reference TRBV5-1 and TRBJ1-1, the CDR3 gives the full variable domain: KAGVTQTPRYLIKTRGQQVTLSCSPISGHRSVSWYQQTPGQGLQFLFEYFSETQRNKGNFPGRFSGRQFSNSRSEMNVSTLELGDSALYLCASSLVGQGTRGTEAFFGQGTRLTVV.

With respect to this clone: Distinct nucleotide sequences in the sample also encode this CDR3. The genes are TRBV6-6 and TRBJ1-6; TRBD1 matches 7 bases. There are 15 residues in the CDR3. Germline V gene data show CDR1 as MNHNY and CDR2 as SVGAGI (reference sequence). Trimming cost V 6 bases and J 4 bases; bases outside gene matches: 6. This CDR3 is CASSGQDQYNSPLHF. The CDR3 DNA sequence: TGTGCCAGCAGCGGACAGGACCAATATAATTCACCCCTCCACTTT.

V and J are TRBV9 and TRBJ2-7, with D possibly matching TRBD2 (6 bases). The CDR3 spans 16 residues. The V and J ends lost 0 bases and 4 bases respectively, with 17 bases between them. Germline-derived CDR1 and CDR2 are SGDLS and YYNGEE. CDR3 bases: TGTGCCAGCAGCGTAGGGGTGGGGCCTAGCGCGTACGAGCAGTACTTC. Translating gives CASSVGVGPSAYEQYF.

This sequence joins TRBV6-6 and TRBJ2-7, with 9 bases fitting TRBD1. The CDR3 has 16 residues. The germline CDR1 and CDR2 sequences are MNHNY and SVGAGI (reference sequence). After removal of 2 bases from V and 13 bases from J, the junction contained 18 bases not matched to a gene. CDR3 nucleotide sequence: TGTGCCAGCAGTTACAGCCTTGGGACAGGGCGGGTAAATCCCTACTTC. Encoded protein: CASSYSLGTGRVNPYF.

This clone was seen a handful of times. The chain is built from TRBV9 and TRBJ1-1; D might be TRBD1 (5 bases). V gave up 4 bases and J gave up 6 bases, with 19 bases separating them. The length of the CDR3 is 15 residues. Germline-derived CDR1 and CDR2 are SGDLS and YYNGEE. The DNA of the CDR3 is TGTGCCAGCAGCCCGCTTTCAGGGAGGGTGGCTGAAGCTTTCTTT. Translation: CASSPLSGRVAEAFF. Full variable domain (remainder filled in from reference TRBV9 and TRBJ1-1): DSGVTQTPKHLITATGQRVTLRCSPRSGDLSVYWYQQSLDQGLQFLIQYYNGEERAKGNILERFSAQQFPDLHSELNLSSLELGDSALYFCASSPLSGRVAEAFFGQGTRLTVV.

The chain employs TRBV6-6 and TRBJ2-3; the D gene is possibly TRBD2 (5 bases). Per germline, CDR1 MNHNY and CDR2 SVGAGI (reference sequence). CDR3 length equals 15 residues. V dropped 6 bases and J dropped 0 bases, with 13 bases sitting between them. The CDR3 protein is CASRQPAGSTDTQYF. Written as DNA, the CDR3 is TGTGCCAGCAGACAACCGGCGGGCAGCACAGATACGCAGTATTTT.

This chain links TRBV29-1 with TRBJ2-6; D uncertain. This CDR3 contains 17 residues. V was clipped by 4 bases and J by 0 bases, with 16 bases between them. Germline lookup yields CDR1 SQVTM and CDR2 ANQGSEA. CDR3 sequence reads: CSVAGTTWSSGANVLTF. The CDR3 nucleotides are TGCAGCGTTGCCGGTACGACGTGGAGCTCTGGGGCCAACGTCCTGACTTTC.